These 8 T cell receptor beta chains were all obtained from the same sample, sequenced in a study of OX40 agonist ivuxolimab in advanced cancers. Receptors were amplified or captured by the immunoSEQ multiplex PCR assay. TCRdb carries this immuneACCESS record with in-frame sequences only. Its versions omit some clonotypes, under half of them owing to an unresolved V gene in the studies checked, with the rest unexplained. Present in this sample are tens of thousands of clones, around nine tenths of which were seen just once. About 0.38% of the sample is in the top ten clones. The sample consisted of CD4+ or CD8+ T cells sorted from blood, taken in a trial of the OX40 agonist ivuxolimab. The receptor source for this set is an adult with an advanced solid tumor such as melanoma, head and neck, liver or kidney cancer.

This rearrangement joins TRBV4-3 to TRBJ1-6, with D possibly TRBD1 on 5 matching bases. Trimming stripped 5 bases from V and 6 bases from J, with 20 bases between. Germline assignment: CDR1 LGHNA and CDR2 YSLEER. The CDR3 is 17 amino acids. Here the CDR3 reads CASSTYPPGRANSPLHF. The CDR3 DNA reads TGCGCCAGCAGCACCTACCCTCCGGGACGGGCTAATTCACCCCTCCACTTT.

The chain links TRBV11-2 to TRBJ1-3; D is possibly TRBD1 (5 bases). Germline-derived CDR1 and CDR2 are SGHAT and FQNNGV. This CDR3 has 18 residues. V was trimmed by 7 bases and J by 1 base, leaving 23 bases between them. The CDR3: CASNAGGTGSLSGNTIYF. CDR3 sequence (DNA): TGTGCCAGCAACGCCGGGGGGACGGGGAGCCTATCTGGAAACACCATATATTTT.

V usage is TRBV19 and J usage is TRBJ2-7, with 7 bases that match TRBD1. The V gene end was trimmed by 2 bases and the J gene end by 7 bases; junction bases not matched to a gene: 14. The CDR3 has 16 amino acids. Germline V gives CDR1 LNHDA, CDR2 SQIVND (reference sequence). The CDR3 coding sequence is TGTGCCAGTAGTATAATAGAAAGCGGCAGGGGGAAGGAGCAGTACTTC. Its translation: CASSIIESGRGKEQYF.

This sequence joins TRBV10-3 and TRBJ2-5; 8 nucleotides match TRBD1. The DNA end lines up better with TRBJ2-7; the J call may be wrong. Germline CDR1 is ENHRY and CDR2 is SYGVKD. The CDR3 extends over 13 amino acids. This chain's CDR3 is CAIKQGDTYEQYF. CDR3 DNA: TGTGCCATCAAACAGGGGGACACCTACGAGCAGTACTTC.

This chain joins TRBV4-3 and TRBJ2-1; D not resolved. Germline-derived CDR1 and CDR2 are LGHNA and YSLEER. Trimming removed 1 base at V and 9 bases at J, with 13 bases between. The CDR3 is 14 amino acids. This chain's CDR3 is CASSQGSLGGEQFF. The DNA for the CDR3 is TGCGCCAGCAGCCAAGGGAGCCTAGGTGGTGAGCAGTTCTTC.

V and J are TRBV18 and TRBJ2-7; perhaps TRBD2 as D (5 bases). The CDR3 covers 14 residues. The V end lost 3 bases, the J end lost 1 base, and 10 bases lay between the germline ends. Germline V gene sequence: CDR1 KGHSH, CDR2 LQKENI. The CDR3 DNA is TGTGCCAGCTCACCCCCGGACTTTTCCTACGAGCAGTACTTC. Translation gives CASSPPDFSYEQYF.

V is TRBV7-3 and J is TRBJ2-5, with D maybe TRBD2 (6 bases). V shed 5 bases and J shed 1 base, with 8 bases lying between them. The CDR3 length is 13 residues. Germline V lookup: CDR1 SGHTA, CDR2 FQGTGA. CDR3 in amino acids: CASSRGTQETQYF. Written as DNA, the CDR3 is TGTGCCAGCAGCCGGGGGACCCAAGAGACCCAGTACTTC.

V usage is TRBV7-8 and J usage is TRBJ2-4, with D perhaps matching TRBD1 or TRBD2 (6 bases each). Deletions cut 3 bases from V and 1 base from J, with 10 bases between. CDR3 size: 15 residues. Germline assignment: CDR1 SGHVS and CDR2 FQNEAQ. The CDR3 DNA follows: TGTGCCAGCAGCTTCGGAGGGGGGGCCAAAAACATTCAGTACTTC. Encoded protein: CASSFGGGAKNIQYF. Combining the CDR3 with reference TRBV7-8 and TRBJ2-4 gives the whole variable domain GAGVSQSPRYKVAKRGQDVALRCDPISGHVSLFWYQQALGQGPEFLTYFQNEAQLDKSGLPSDRFFAERPEGSVSTLKIQRTQQEDSAVYLCASSFGGGAKNIQYFGAGTRLSVL.